These 15 T cell receptor beta chains came from one sample sequenced in a study of blood T cell repertoires in COVID-19. Sequenced by immunoSEQ multiplex PCR; TCRdb stores in-frame clones only, minus some. The table includes tens of thousands of clones, about 82% detected once. Sequenced: peripheral blood. These receptors originate from a man aged 50-59 years with acute or convalescent COVID-19.

The chain carries TRBV15 and TRBJ1-2; D is unresolved. The CDR3 extends over 14 amino acids. Per the germline V gene, CDR1 is LNHNV and CDR2 is YYDKDF (reference sequence). Deletions cut 2 bases from V and 4 bases from J, with 11 bases between. The CDR3 DNA sequence: TGTGCCACCAGCAGATATTCAGAAAGCTATGGCTACACCTTC. Translating gives CATSRYSESYGYTF.

The rearrangement uses TRBV12-3 or TRBV12-4 and TRBJ2-7; D might be TRBD2 (7 bases). With 8 bases removed from V and 1 base from J, the gap between germline ends came to 12 bases. The length of the CDR3 is 13 residues. The CDR3 loop is CASGLGGSYEQYF. The CDR3 nucleotides read TGTGCCAGCGGACTAGGGGGGTCCTACGAGCAGTACTTC.

For this clone: Other DNA sequences within the sample encode an identical CDR3. The J gene is TRBJ2-7, the V gene TRBV11-2, with D perhaps TRBD1 (5 bases). V lost 0 bases and J 2 bases, leaving 5 bases between the germline ends. This CDR3 is built from 13 residues. Germline CDR1 is SGHAT and CDR2 is FQNNGV. The CDR3 is CASSLDRAYEQYF. The CDR3 bases are TGTGCCAGCAGCTTAGACAGGGCCTACGAGCAGTACTTC.

This clone was seen only once. V usage is TRBV28 and J usage is TRBJ1-2, with 7 bases that match TRBD1. V shed 6 bases, J shed 3 bases, and the junction held 4 bases outside the gene matches. CDR1 MDHEN and CDR2 SYDVKM come from the germline V gene. CDR3 length: 13 amino acids. CDR3: CASSSGQDYGYTF. The CDR3 nucleotides read TGTGCCAGCAGCTCTGGACAGGACTATGGCTACACCTTC.

This CDR3 reads CAWSVLWGGETQYF. The CDR3 nucleotides read TGTGCCTGGAGTGTACTGTGGGGGGGAGAGACCCAGTACTTC. The V and J genes are TRBV30 and TRBJ2-5; 7 nucleotides align to TRBD2. With V trimmed by 0 bases and J by 4 bases, 5 bases remained unmatched. CDR1 GTSNPN and CDR2 SVGIG come from the germline V gene (reference sequence). This CDR3 spans 14 amino acids.

The chain recombines TRBV5-4 with TRBJ1-6; TRBD1 might be the D (5 bases). V was shortened by 0 bases and J by 14 bases, with 12 bases between the two germline ends. The CDR3 contains 13 residues. In germline, CDR1 is SGHNT, CDR2 YYREEE (reference sequence). In nucleotides, the CDR3 is TGTGCCAGCAGCTTGGGGGGGGTATCATCCCTCCACTTT. It specifies CASSLGGVSSLHF.

V and J are TRBV7-6 and TRBJ2-2, with D tentatively TRBD2 (6 bases). The CDR3 length is 16 residues. The V end was cut by 1 base, the J end by 0 bases, with 9 bases between. Germline CDR1 reads SGHVS; CDR2 reads FNYEAQ. As DNA, the CDR3 is TGTGCCAGCAGCTTAGGCGTAGCGGCGAACACCGGGGAGCTGTTTTTT. It specifies CASSLGVAANTGELFF.

This chain joins TRBV9 and TRBJ2-5; 8 bases agree with TRBD2. Looked up from germline, CDR1 is SGDLS and CDR2 is YYNGEE. Unmatched junction bases numbered 9, after V lost 3 bases and J lost 5 bases. CDR3 length: 15 amino acids. CDR3 in DNA: TGTGCCAGCAGCGAGCCCCGGGGGGGCCCGGAGACCCAGTACTTC. Amino acid sequence: CASSEPRGGPETQYF. Full variable domain (missing parts from reference TRBV9 and TRBJ2-5): DSGVTQTPKHLITATGQRVTLRCSPRSGDLSVYWYQQSLDQGLQFLIQYYNGEERAKGNILERFSAQQFPDLHSELNLSSLELGDSALYFCASSEPRGGPETQYFGPGTRLLVL.

This chain links TRBV5-1 with TRBJ1-1, with 8 positions matching TRBD1. CDR3 size: 18 residues. V was pared by 4 bases and J by 2 bases, with 16 bases of the junction left unmatched. Looked up from germline, CDR1 is SGHRS and CDR2 is YFSETQ. DNA for the CDR3: TGCGCCAGCAGCGCGTCGGGGGGACAGGCCCTTACCAACACTGAAGCTTTCTTT. It yields the protein CASSASGGQALTNTEAFF.

The chain uses TRBV6-6 and TRBJ2-1; D not certain. There are 15 residues in the CDR3. Trimming took off 0 bases at V and 0 bases at J, with 6 bases between the two ends. Germline CDR1 and CDR2: MNHNY and SVGAGI (reference sequence). Here the CDR3 DNA reads TGTGCCAGCAGTTACTCGTCAGGCTCCTACAATGAGCAGTTCTTC. It specifies CASSYSSGSYNEQFF.

The chain uses TRBV7-9 and TRBJ1-2, with D unclear. V lost 4 bases and J lost 3, with 3 bases in between. The CDR3 is 11 residues long. Germline-derived CDR1 and CDR2 are SEHNR and FQNEAQ (reference sequence). CDR3 residues: CASSSDYGYTF. The CDR3, as DNA: TGTGCCAGCAGCTCGGACTATGGCTACACCTTC.

This chain uses TRBV20-1 with TRBJ2-2, with TRBD1 matching 7 bases. The trim removed 3 bases at V and 5 bases at J, leaving 12 bases unmatched. This CDR3 comprises 16 residues. The V gene's germline CDR1 is DFQATT and CDR2 SNEGSKA (reference sequence). For the CDR3, the DNA is TGCAGTGCTAGTCTACCCACGTACAGGGGAACCGGGGAGCTGTTTTTT. Translation gives CSASLPTYRGTGELFF.

This rearrangement joins TRBV6-2 or TRBV6-3 to TRBJ2-7; 9 bases are shared with TRBD2. The junction had 5 bases not matched to a gene; V was cut back by 0 bases and J by 2 bases. This CDR3 has 16 amino acids. CDR1 is MNHEY, CDR2 SVGEGT, per germline. In DNA form, the CDR3 reads TGTGCCAGCAGTTACTCGGCTAGCGGGAAGACCTACGAGCAGTACTTC. Its protein product is CASSYSASGKTYEQYF.

About this clone itself: This specimen includes other DNA sequences encoding the same CDR3. The chain employs TRBV5-1 and TRBJ2-3, with 9 bases fitting TRBD1. CDR1 SGHRS and CDR2 YFSETQ come from the germline V gene. The ends lost 3 bases at V and 6 bases at J; junction bases unmatched: 5. The CDR3 is 14 residues long. In DNA form, the CDR3 reads TGCGCCAGCAGCTCGGGACAGGGAGGCGATACGCAGTATTTT. Translated: CASSSGQGGDTQYF.

The J gene is TRBJ1-4, the V gene TRBV19; a possible D gene is TRBD1 (6 bases). Trimming stripped 7 bases from V and 4 bases from J, with 13 bases between. The germline V gene encodes CDR1 LNHDA and CDR2 SQIVND (reference sequence). The CDR3 is made up of 14 amino acids. CDR3 DNA sequence: TGTGCCAGTAAACTACAGGGCTTTAATGAAAAACTGTTTTTT. Translated: CASKLQGFNEKLFF.